This T cell receptor (beta chain) was captured by sequencing in a study of T cells after yellow fever vaccination. Study conclusions and caveats: A weaker but faster secondary response was observed, peaking on day 5 versus 15.

Germline CDR1 is SNHLY and CDR2 is FYNNEI. With 3 bases clipped from V and 8 bases from J, the junction kept 8 bases outside the gene matches. The CDR3 covers 14 residues. This clonotype came up a few times. What it binds is not known. Universal primer sites and UMIs were introduced during 5'RACE template-switching synthesis of TCR cDNA. TCRdb reanalysed the 5' RACE reads using MiXCR and keeps one entry per CDR3 protein. The sample yields a few hundred thousand distinct CDR3 sequences, around a tenth seen once. The sequence was collected from a man aged 18 to 29 who received the YFV17D yellow fever vaccine. The source material was PBMCs, sampled on the day of the first yellow fever vaccination. The genes are TRBV2 and TRBJ2-7; 9 bases map to TRBD2. CDR3 DNA sequence: TGTGCCAGCAGTGATATGGTAGCGGGAGCTCAGCAGTACGTC. The encoded protein is CASSDMVAGAQQYV.